The clone carrying this TCR beta chain was picked up a small number of times. Its matching antigen is unknown. The study amplified TCR beta CDR3 regions using RNA transcripts. An initial RT-PCR round employing HTBI primers preceded a second-round multiplex PCR. TCRdb recomputed calls from the multiplex PCR reads with MiXCR, one row per CDR3 protein. The sample shows about 740,000 distinct CDR3 sequences, around 40% of them seen only once. This sample is drawn from a study of Graves' ophthalmopathy and Graves' hyperthyroidism. Study-wide results and caveats: Among thyroid clonotypes expanded above 0.001 frequency, most also appeared in blood.

Germline-derived CDR1 and CDR2 are SEHNR and FQNEAQ (reference sequence). The CDR3 totals 15 residues. V trimming: 4 bases; J trimming: 6 bases; junction bases outside the gene matches: 6. Input material: peripheral blood. The sequence derives from an adult man with Graves' ophthalmopathy. The V call is TRBV7-9, the J call TRBJ1-5, with 10 nucleotides matching TRBD1. The CDR3 reads CASSSFRDRGQPQHF. The CDR3 bases are TGTGCCAGCAGCTCGTTCCGGGACAGGGGTCAGCCCCAGCATTTT.